A single sample gave rise to the 23 T cell receptor beta chains below, sequenced in a study of T cells in tuberculosis. Measured with immunoSEQ multiplex PCR; TCRdb has only the in-frame clones, and not every one. The sample includes 30,000 to 35,000 clones, 90% to 95% seen only once; the top ten take around 7%. The time point is: new active TB diagnosis, blood taken before or within 7 days of starting treatment. The sequences come from PBMCs, collected at tuberculosis diagnosis. Receptors were obtained from an adult with tuberculosis. Some clones in this sample may be carry-over from other donors' samples.

The chain carries TRBV7-9 and TRBJ1-2; the match to TRBD1 covers 8 bases. V lost 5 bases to trimming and J lost 5 bases; unmatched junction nucleotides: 10. Germline CDR1 is SEHNR and CDR2 is FQNEAQ (reference sequence). The CDR3 has 15 amino acids. The CDR3 protein is CASSPWKQGAYGYTF. The CDR3 DNA reads TGTGCCAGCAGCCCCTGGAAGCAGGGGGCGTATGGCTACACCTTC. The complete variable domain, with remaining parts taken from reference TRBV7-9 and TRBJ1-2, reads DTGVSQNPRHKITKRGQNVTFRCDPISEHNRLYWYRQTLGQGPEFLTYFQNEAQLEKSRLLSDRFSAERPKGSFSTLEIQRTEQGDSAMYLCASSPWKQGAYGYTFGSGTRLTVV.

V usage is TRBV27 and J usage is TRBJ2-6, with D perhaps matching TRBD1 (6 bases). Deletions cut 4 bases from V and 4 bases from J, with 17 bases between. The CDR3 loop spans 17 amino acids. Germline assignment: CDR1 MNHEY and CDR2 SMNVEV (reference sequence). Written as DNA, the CDR3 is TGTGCCAGCAGTTATATCTTCAGGGGAGCCGGGGCCAACGTCCTGACTTTC. Translating it yields CASSYIFRGAGANVLTF.

V and J are TRBV5-4 and TRBJ2-7; 11 bases are a match to TRBD2. The germline gives CDR1 SGHNT, CDR2 YYREEE (reference sequence). Trimming removed 4 bases from V and 0 bases from J; junction bases left unmatched: 3. The CDR3 has 15 residues. Written as DNA, the CDR3 is TGTGCCAGCAGCGCCCTAGCGGGGGGCTCCTACGAGCAGTACTTC. Translating it yields CASSALAGGSYEQYF.

The chain joins TRBV7-9 to TRBJ2-7; D might be TRBD2 (5 bases). The V gene lost 4 bases and the J gene lost 6 bases, with 10 bases spanning the gap. The CDR3 extends over 12 amino acids. The germline V gene encodes CDR1 SEHNR and CDR2 FQNEAQ (reference sequence). This chain's CDR3 is CASSSLGSEQYF. In DNA form, the CDR3 reads TGTGCCAGCAGCTCCCTAGGGAGCGAGCAGTACTTC.

The gene calls are TRBV5-4 and TRBJ1-5, with 9 bases lining up with TRBD1. In germline, CDR1 is SGHNT, CDR2 YYREEE (reference sequence). Trimming removed 4 bases from V and 7 bases from J; junction bases left unmatched: 12. The CDR3 length is 16 residues. The CDR3 loop is CASSPEQGAFLQPQHF. CDR3 nucleotide sequence: TGTGCCAGCAGCCCCGAACAGGGGGCGTTCCTCCAGCCCCAGCATTTT.

The rearrangement links TRBV27 to TRBJ2-1; TRBD1 agrees at 7 bases. The CDR3 length is 15 residues. Germline-derived CDR1 and CDR2 are MNHEY and SMNVEV (reference sequence). The J segment lost 1 base and the V segment lost 3 bases, leaving 3 bases of the junction unmatched. The CDR3 protein is CASSFWDRSYNEQFF. The CDR3 bases are TGTGCCAGCAGTTTCTGGGACAGATCCTACAATGAGCAGTTCTTC.

The chain joins TRBV11-2 to TRBJ2-7; TRBD1 matches 9 bases. Germline CDR1 reads SGHAT; CDR2 reads FQNNGV. The CDR3 is 16 residues long. J was trimmed by 6 bases and V by 3 bases; bases with no gene match: 12. As DNA, the CDR3 is TGTGCCAGCAGCTTGGCGGGACAGGGAGGAAGCGTCGAGCAGTACTTC. This sequence encodes CASSLAGQGGSVEQYF.

The chain uses TRBV11-2 and TRBJ1-2, with TRBD1 matching over 8 bases. The CDR3 consists of 13 residues. The trim removed 4 bases at V and 7 bases at J, leaving 5 bases unmatched. Germline lookup yields CDR1 SGHAT and CDR2 FQNNGV. The CDR3 protein is CASSSDRAGGYTF. The CDR3 nucleotides read TGTGCCAGCAGCTCGGACAGGGCGGGTGGCTACACCTTC.

The V and J genes are TRBV2 and TRBJ2-1; no definite D call. The V gene's germline CDR1 is SNHLY and CDR2 FYNNEI. This CDR3 spans 15 amino acids. V was cut by 2 bases and J by 4 bases, with 12 bases left in between. For the CDR3, the DNA is TGTGCCAGCAGTGAATATACTGCGGAATACAATGAGCAGTTCTTC. This encodes CASSEYTAEYNEQFF. Variable domain in full (rest from reference TRBV2 and TRBJ2-1): EPEVTQTPSHQVTQMGQEVILRCVPISNHLYFYWYRQILGQKVEFLVSFYNNEISEKSEIFDDQFSVERPDGSNFTLKIRSTKLEDSAMYFCASSEYTAEYNEQFFGPGTRLTVL.

The rearrangement joins TRBV7-9 to TRBJ2-6; D unclear. The germline gives CDR1 SEHNR, CDR2 FQNEAQ (reference sequence). Trimming removed 1 base at V and 0 bases at J, with 4 bases between. This CDR3 comprises 15 residues. CDR3 sequence (DNA): TGTGCCAGCAGCTTAGTCAGCTCTGGGGCCAACGTCCTGACTTTC. Its translation is CASSLVSSGANVLTF.

This clone appeared once. The chain links TRBV6-5 to TRBJ1-1; TRBD1 agrees at 8 bases. Germline lookup yields CDR1 MNHEY and CDR2 SVGAGI. This CDR3 has 13 amino acids. The junction had 4 bases not matched to a gene; V was cut back by 6 bases and J by 4 bases. CDR3 sequence (DNA): TGTGCCAGCAGGACAGGGGTTCGCACTGAAGCTTTCTTT. Its translation is CASRTGVRTEAFF.

The chain links TRBV6-1 to TRBJ1-6; D is perhaps TRBD1 (6 bases). The CDR3 sequence is 15 residues long. Germline V CDR1 and CDR2: MNHNS, SASEGT. Trimming stripped 3 bases from V and 7 bases from J, with 13 bases between. CDR3 region: CASSDGGGLNSPLHF. The CDR3 coding sequence is TGTGCCAGCAGTGACGGGGGGGGGCTGAATTCACCCCTCCACTTT.

V is TRBV2 and J is TRBJ1-5; D may be TRBD1 (6 bases). Trimming took 8 bases from V and 7 from J, leaving 21 bases between them. CDR1 SNHLY and CDR2 FYNNEI come from the germline V gene. The CDR3 sequence is 15 residues long. Written as DNA, the CDR3 is TGTGCCAGCGCAACGATGGGGGGGGCTAGGCAGCCCCAGCATTTT. It encodes CASATMGGARQPQHF. The full variable domain, in which reference TRBV2 and TRBJ1-5 provide the parts outside the CDR3, is EPEVTQTPSHQVTQMGQEVILRCVPISNHLYFYWYRQILGQKVEFLVSFYNNEISEKSEIFDDQFSVERPDGSNFTLKIRSTKLEDSAMYFCASATMGGARQPQHFGDGTRLSIL.

The rearrangement uses TRBV29-1 and TRBJ1-1; D not resolved. The V end was cut by 6 bases, the J end by 8 bases, with 13 bases between. CDR1 is SQVTM, CDR2 ANQGSEA, per germline. This CDR3 has 11 amino acids. CDR3 nucleotide sequence: TGCAGCGTCGAACACAATCCGGAAGCTTTCTTT. Translating gives CSVEHNPEAFF.

This chain uses TRBV7-8 with TRBJ1-5, with 8 bases that match TRBD1. V shed 1 base, J shed 7 bases, and the junction held 9 bases outside the gene matches. Germline V gives CDR1 SGHVS, CDR2 FQNEAQ. CDR3 size: 16 residues. For the CDR3, the DNA is TGTGCCAGCAGCTTAGGGCCAGTGACAGGGGTCCAGCCCCAGCATTTT. As protein: CASSLGPVTGVQPQHF.

The chain has TRBV5-1 and TRBJ2-3, with D perhaps TRBD1 (6 bases). Trimming stripped 1 base from V and 2 bases from J, with 14 bases between. Germline V lookup: CDR1 SGHRS, CDR2 YFSETQ. The CDR3 is made up of 16 amino acids. The CDR3 DNA is TGCGCCAGCAGCTTGATAGCCCAGGGGATCACAGATACGCAGTATTTT. It codes for CASSLIAQGITDTQYF.

This clone was recorded once. This chain links TRBV16 with TRBJ1-6, with D perhaps TRBD1 (5 bases). V was shortened by 4 bases and J by 9 bases, with 10 bases between the two germline ends. Per the germline V gene, CDR1 is KGHSY and CDR2 is FQNENV. CDR3 length: 13 residues. CDR3 in amino acids: CASSPGRGSPLHF. Here the CDR3 DNA reads TGTGCCAGCAGCCCCGGGAGGGGTTCACCCCTCCACTTT.

This chain links TRBV27 with TRBJ2-1; 9 bases align to TRBD2. The J segment lost 8 bases and the V segment lost 7 bases, leaving 24 bases of the junction unmatched. The CDR3 sequence is 19 residues long. Germline CDR1 MNHEY, CDR2 SMNVEV (reference sequence). CDR3 region: CASITYYLGGGGARDEQFF. Here the CDR3 DNA reads TGTGCCAGCATAACTTATTACTTGGGGGGCGGGGGGGCAAGGGATGAGCAGTTCTTC.

The V and J genes are TRBV2 and TRBJ2-2; TRBD2 matches 7 bases. Germline CDR1 reads SNHLY; CDR2 reads FYNNEI. V trimming: 7 bases; J trimming: 6 bases; junction bases outside the gene matches: 11. This CDR3 is built from 15 residues. The CDR3 coding sequence is TGTGCCAGCATTGGAGCGGGGCATGAGGCCGGGGAGCTGTTTTTT. Protein sequence: CASIGAGHEAGELFF. The full variable domain, rest sourced from reference TRBV2 and TRBJ2-2, is EPEVTQTPSHQVTQMGQEVILRCVPISNHLYFYWYRQILGQKVEFLVSFYNNEISEKSEIFDDQFSVERPDGSNFTLKIRSTKLEDSAMYFCASIGAGHEAGELFFGEGSRLTVL.

The chain carries TRBV13 and TRBJ1-1, with 8 bases that match TRBD1. This CDR3 has 16 amino acids. Losses at the gene ends were 2 bases for V and 3 bases for J; bases not matched to a gene: 8. Per germline, CDR1 PRHDT and CDR2 FYEKMQ (reference sequence). The DNA for the CDR3 is TGTGCCAGCAGCTTAAGGGGGGACAGGATCTACACTGAAGCTTTCTTT. Residues: CASSLRGDRIYTEAFF.

V is TRBV10-3 and J is TRBJ2-3, with D possibly TRBD1 on 5 matching bases. V lost 0 bases to trimming and J lost 0 bases, with 10 bases between them. Looked up from germline, CDR1 is ENHRY and CDR2 is SYGVKD. The CDR3 has 16 amino acids. Here the CDR3 DNA reads TGTGCCATCAGTGAGTCGGGGCCCCTTAGCACAGATACGCAGTATTTT. It yields the protein CAISESGPLSTDTQYF.

V is TRBV27 and J is TRBJ2-1; TRBD2 aligns across 8 bases. J lost 6 bases, V lost 2 bases, and 12 bases had no gene match. This CDR3 spans 17 amino acids. Germline V lookup: CDR1 MNHEY, CDR2 SMNVEV (reference sequence). CDR3 DNA sequence: TGTGCCAGCAGTTTAATGACGGGGGGGGTGATGGGCAATGAGCAGTTCTTC. It codes for CASSLMTGGVMGNEQFF.

The chain uses TRBV5-5 and TRBJ2-3, with no clear D. The CDR3 spans 14 residues. The germline CDR1 and CDR2 sequences are SGHKS and YYEKEE (reference sequence). V lost 4 bases, J lost 5 bases, and 14 bases lay in between. The CDR3 loop reads CASSRRLLQDTQYF. In DNA, the CDR3 is TGTGCCAGCAGCAGAAGACTCCTTCAAGATACGCAGTATTTT.